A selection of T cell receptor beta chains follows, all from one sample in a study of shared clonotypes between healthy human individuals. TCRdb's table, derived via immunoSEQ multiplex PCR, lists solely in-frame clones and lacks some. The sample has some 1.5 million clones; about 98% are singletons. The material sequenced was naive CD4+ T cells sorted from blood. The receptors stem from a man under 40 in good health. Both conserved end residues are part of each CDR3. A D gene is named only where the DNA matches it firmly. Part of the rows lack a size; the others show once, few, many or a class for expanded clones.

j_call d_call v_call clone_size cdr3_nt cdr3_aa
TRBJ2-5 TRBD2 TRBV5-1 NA TGCGCCAGCAGCTTCGACCCGACTAGCGGGAGGGAGACCCAGTACTTC CASSFDPTSGRETQYF
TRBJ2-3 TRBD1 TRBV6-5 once TGTGCCAGCAGTTACTCAGGGACAGGGGCCACAGATACGCAGTATTTT CASSYSGTGATDTQYF
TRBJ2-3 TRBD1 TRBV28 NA TGTGCCAGCAGTAAGGACAGGAGCACAGATACGCAGTATTTT CASSKDRSTDTQYF
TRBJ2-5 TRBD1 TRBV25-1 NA TGTGCCAGCAGTGAAGTAGACAGGGGCGCGCTGACGACCCAGTACTTC CASSEVDRGALTTQYF
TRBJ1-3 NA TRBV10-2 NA TGCGCCAGCAGGGGCCTTGGCGGCTCTGGAAACACCATATATTTT CASRGLGGSGNTIYF
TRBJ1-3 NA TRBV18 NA TGTGCCAGCTCACCTAAATCTTTAAATGGAAACACCATATATTTT CASSPKSLNGNTIYF
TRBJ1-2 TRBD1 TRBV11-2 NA TGTGCCAGCAGCAGACAGGGTACGTACGGCTACACCTTC CASSRQGTYGYTF
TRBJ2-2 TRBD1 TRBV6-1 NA TGTGCCAGTCGCCTGGGACAGGCGAACACCGGGGAGCTGTTTTTT CASRLGQANTGELFF
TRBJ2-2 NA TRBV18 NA TGTGCCAGCTCACCTGATTTAGCCGGGGAGCTGTTTTTT CASSPDLAGELFF
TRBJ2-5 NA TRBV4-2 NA TGTGCCAGCAGCCAAGAAAGAGCAGCTTTACAAGAGACCCAGTACTTC CASSQERAALQETQYF
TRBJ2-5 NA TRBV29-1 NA TGCAGCGTCGGGATCGATACCCAGTACTTC CSVGIDTQYF
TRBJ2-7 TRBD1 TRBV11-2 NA TGTGCCAGCAGCCCACAGGGGTTCTCCTACGAGCAGTACTTC CASSPQGFSYEQYF
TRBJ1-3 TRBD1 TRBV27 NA TGTGCCAGCAGACGAGGTGGGGACAGAGGAAACACCATATATTTT CASRRGGDRGNTIYF
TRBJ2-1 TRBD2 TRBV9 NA TGTGCCAGCAGCGCGACTAGCGGGAGTGTTCCCAGTGAGCAGTTCTTC CASSATSGSVPSEQFF
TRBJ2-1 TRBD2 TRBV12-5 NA TGTGCTAGTGGTTTTGGCGGGAGGCCCGAGCAGTTCTTC CASGFGGRPEQFF
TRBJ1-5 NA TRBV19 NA TGTGCCAGTAGTATAGCCGGCGGCAACAGCAATCAGCCCCAGCATTTT CASSIAGGNSNQPQHF
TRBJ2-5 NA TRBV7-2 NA TGTGCCAGCAGCTTAGTCTTCCGGGAGACCCAGTACTTC CASSLVFRETQYF
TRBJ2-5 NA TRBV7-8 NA TGTGCCAGCAGTCTTTGGGGATTGAATGAAAAGACCCAGTACTTC CASSLWGLNEKTQYF
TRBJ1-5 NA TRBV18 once TGTGCCAGCTCGCGAGCTACCCAGGGGATCGACAATCAGCCCCAGCATTTT CASSRATQGIDNQPQHF
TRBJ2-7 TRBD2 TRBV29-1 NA TGCAGCGTTGATAGCGGGAATTACGAGCAGTACTTC CSVDSGNYEQYF
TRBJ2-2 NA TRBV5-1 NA TGCGCCAGCAGCTTAGCCGGGGAGCTGTTTTTT CASSLAGELFF
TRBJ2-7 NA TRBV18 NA TGTGCCAGCTCACCGGGGGTAACCTACGAGCAGTACTTC CASSPGVTYEQYF
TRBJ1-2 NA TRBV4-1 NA TGCGCCAGCAGCCAAGCAAGAACCAGGGAGGATGGCTACACCTTC CASSQARTREDGYTF
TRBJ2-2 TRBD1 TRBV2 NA TGTGCCAGCAGTCGACAGGGAGCCAGATACACCGGGGAGCTGTTTTTT CASSRQGARYTGELFF
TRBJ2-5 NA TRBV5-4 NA TGTGCCAGCAGCGAAGAGCCGGGCCAAGAGACCCAGTACTTC CASSEEPGQETQYF
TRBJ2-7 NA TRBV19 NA TGTGCCAGTAGTATAGGGGGGAGTAGAATCTACGAGCAGTACTTC CASSIGGSRIYEQYF
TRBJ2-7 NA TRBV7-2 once TGTGCCAGCAGCCCCCGGGAAGGGTCGAGAGAGCAGTACTTC CASSPREGSREQYF
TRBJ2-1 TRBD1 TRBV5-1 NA TGCGCCAGCAGCTGGAATACCGGGACAGGGGGCAATGAGCAGTTCTTC CASSWNTGTGGNEQFF
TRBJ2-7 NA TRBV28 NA TGTGCCAGCAGGGGGCAGCTCTACGAGCAGTACTTC CASRGQLYEQYF
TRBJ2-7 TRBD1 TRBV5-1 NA TGCGCCAGCAGCCGGGACAGGACAACCTACGAGCAGTACTTC CASSRDRTTYEQYF
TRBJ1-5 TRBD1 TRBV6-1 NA TGTGCCGGGGCCGGGACAGGGGGCAATCAGCCCCAGCATTTT CAGAGTGGNQPQHF
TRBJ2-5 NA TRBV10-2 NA TGCGCCAGCACTCGGGAGTTCGGGGAGACCCAGTACTTC CASTREFGETQYF
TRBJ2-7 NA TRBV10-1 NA TGCGCCAGCAGTGAGACGGGGACGTACCCAGACGAGCAGTACTTC CASSETGTYPDEQYF
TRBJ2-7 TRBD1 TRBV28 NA TGTGCCAGCAGACGACAGGGTGGGAGCTCCTACGAGCAGTACTTC CASRRQGGSSYEQYF
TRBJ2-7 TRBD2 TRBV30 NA TGTGCCTGGAAGGGACTAGCGGGTCGAAGCTCCTACGAGCAGTACTTC CAWKGLAGRSSYEQYF
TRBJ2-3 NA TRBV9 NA TGTGCCAGCAGCGTAGGGGGCGCAGATACGCAGTATTTT CASSVGGADTQYF
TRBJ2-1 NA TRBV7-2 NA TGTGCCAGCAGCTTAGCGGCGGACAATGAGCAGTTCTTC CASSLAADNEQFF
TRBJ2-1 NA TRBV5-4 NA TGTGCCAGCAGCTCCGAGGGGTACCGCTCCTACAATGAGCAGTTCTTC CASSSEGYRSYNEQFF
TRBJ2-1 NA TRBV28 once TGTGCCAGCAGTTTACCATACAATGAGCAGTTCTTC CASSLPYNEQFF
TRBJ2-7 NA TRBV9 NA TGTGCCAGCAGCGTAGGTTCCAATTCCTACGAGCAGTACTTC CASSVGSNSYEQYF
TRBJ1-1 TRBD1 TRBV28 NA TGTGCCAGCAGTTTATCCTCGACAGGGACGGCTTTCTTT CASSLSSTGTAFF
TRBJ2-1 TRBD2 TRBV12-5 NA TGTGCTAGTGGTTTGGTATACGGGAGGAACTACAATGAGCAGTTCTTC CASGLVYGRNYNEQFF
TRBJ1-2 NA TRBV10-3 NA TGTGCCATCAGTGCCAGGTCCTATGGCTACACCTTC CAISARSYGYTF
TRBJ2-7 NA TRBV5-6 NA TGTGCCAGCAGTTTAGAGAGTCCGGGAGCCTACGAGCAGTACTTC CASSLESPGAYEQYF
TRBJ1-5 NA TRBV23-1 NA TGCGCCAGCAGTCACCTGTGGCAGGGGAATCAGCCCCAGCATTTT CASSHLWQGNQPQHF
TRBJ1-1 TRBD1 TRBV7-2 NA TGTGCCAGCAGCGTATACAGGGGGTTGTTGAACACTGAAGCTTTCTTT CASSVYRGLLNTEAFF
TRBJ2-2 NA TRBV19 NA TGTGCCAGTAATTCGGTAACAGAGAACACCGGGGAGCTGTTTTTT CASNSVTENTGELFF
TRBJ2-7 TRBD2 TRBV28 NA TGTGCCAGCAGTTTGTCCTCTAGCGGGAGAACCTACGAGCAGTACTTC CASSLSSSGRTYEQYF
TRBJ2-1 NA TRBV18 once TGTGCCAGCTCACCAGGGAGAGCGTACAATGAGCAGTTCTTC CASSPGRAYNEQFF
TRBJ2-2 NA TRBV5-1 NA TGCGCCAGCAGCTTGTCCGGGACGCACACCGGGGAGCTGTTTTTT CASSLSGTHTGELFF
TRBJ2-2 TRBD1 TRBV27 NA TGTGCCAGCGGAAGGACAGGGGGCGCGTCCGGGGAGCTGTTTTTT CASGRTGGASGELFF
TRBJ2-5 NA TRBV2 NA TGTGCCAGCAGTCAATGGACAGAACAAGAGACCCAGTACTTC CASSQWTEQETQYF
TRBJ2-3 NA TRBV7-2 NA TGTGCCAGCAGCTTAGGGGGTTTAGATACGCAGTATTTT CASSLGGLDTQYF
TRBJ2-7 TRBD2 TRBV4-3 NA TGCGCCAGCAGCCGTGATCGGACTAGCGGCTACGAGCAGTACTTC CASSRDRTSGYEQYF
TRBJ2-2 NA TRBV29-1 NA TGCAGCGTTGTGGAGGGGCCTACGAACACCGGGGAGCTGTTTTTT CSVVEGPTNTGELFF
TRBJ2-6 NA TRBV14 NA TGTGCCAGCAGCCCCGAGCTGGGACTCCTAAGCTCTGGGGCCAACGTCCTGACTTTC CASSPELGLLSSGANVLTF
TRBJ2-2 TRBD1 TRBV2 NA TGTGCCAGCAGATGGGACAGGGGGAACACCGGGGAGCTGTTTTTT CASRWDRGNTGELFF
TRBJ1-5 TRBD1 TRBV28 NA TGTGCCAGCAGCGTCCACGCCGGTGGGACAGACAATCAGCCCCAGCATTTT CASSVHAGGTDNQPQHF